This note documents a single TCR beta chain sequence. Its antigen is not identified. The data are from a study of shared clonotypes between healthy human individuals. General study points: It was the non-shared clonotypes that had lower generation probabilities than clonotypes shared by all four donors. A few donors shared around 5.2% of their naive CD4 clonotypes.

Genomic DNA (from each subset) was split evenly across several immunoSEQ plates. The protocol was immunoSEQ multiplex PCR, while the TCRdb copy is restricted to in-frame clones and leaves out a portion. The repertoire holds over 950,000 clones, with approximately 80% as singletons. Every one of the donors was a Caucasian adult that lived in Nashville, Tennessee. CDR3 length equals 16 residues. Germline lookup yields CDR1 SGHNT and CDR2 YYREEE (reference sequence). The J segment lost 2 bases and the V segment lost 4 bases, leaving 5 bases of the junction unmatched. The chain uses TRBV5-4 and TRBJ2-1, with 11 positions matching TRBD2. The receptor's source is a man aged 18 to 30 in good health. Some clones in this sample may be carry-over from other donors' samples. Sequenced: memory CD4+ T cells from PBMCs. The sample's subset: CD45RA-negative fraction. CDR3 residues: CASSLRTSGPYNEQFF. The DNA for the CDR3 is TGTGCCAGCAGCCTCCGGACTAGCGGGCCCTACAATGAGCAGTTCTTC.